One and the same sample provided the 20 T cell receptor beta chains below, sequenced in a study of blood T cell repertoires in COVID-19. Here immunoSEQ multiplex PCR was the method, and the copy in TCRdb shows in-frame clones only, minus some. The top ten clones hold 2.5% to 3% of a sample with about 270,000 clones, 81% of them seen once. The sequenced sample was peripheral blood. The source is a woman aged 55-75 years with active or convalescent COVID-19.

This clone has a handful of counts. The DNA for the CDR3 is TGTGCCAGCAGCTTAGGGGGACAGGGTGACTACACCTTC. Translated: CASSLGGQGDYTF. The chain combines TRBV11-2 with TRBJ1-2; 9 bases match TRBD1. The V gene's germline CDR1 is SGHAT and CDR2 FQNNGV. Losses at the gene ends were 1 base for V and 10 bases for J; bases not matched to a gene: 4. CDR3 length: 13 residues.

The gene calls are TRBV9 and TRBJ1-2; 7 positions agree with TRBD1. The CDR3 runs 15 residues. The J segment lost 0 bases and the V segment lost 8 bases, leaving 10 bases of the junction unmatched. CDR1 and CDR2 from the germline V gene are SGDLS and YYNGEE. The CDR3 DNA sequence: TGTGCCAGGAGAGTGACAGGGACGCCTAACTATGGCTACACCTTC. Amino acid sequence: CARRVTGTPNYGYTF.

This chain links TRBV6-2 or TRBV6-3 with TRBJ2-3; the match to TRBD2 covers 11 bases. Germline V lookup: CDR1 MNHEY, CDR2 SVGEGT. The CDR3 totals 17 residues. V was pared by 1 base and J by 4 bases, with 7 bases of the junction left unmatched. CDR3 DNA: TGTGCCAGCAGTTACTGGGCTAGCGGGGGGCTTCCAGATACGCAGTATTTT. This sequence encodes CASSYWASGGLPDTQYF.

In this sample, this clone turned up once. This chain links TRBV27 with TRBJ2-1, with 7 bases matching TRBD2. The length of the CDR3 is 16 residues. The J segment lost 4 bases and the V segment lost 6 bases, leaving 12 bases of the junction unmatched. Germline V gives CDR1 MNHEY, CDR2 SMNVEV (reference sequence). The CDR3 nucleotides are TGTGCCAGCAGCCCAACGGCGGGACTACTATACAATGAGCAGTTCTTC. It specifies CASSPTAGLLYNEQFF.

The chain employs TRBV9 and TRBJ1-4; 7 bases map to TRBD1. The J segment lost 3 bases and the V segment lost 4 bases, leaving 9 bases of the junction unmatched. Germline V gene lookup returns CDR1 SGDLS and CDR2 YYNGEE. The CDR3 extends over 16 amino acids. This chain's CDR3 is CASSRTPGQPNEKLFF. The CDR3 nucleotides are TGTGCCAGCAGCAGAACACCGGGACAGCCTAATGAAAAACTGTTTTTT.

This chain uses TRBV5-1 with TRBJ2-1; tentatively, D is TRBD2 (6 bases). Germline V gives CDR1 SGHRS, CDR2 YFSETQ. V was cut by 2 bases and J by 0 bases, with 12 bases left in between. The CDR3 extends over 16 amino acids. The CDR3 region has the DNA TGCGCCAGCAGCTTCCTTGGGGGGAGCTCCTACAATGAGCAGTTCTTC. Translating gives CASSFLGGSSYNEQFF. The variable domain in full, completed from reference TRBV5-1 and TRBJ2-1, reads KAGVTQTPRYLIKTRGQQVTLSCSPISGHRSVSWYQQTPGQGLQFLFEYFSETQRNKGNFPGRFSGRQFSNSRSEMNVSTLELGDSALYLCASSFLGGSSYNEQFFGPGTRLTVL.

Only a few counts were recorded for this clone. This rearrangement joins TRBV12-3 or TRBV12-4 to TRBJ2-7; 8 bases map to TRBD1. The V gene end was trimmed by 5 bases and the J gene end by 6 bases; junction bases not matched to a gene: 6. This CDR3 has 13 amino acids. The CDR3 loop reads CASSRDRFSEQYF. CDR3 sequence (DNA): TGTGCCAGCAGTCGGGACAGGTTTAGCGAGCAGTACTTC.

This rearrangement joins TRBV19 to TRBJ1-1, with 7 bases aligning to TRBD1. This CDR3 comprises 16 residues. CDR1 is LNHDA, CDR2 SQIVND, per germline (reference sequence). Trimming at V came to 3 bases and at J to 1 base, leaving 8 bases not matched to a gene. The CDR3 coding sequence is TGTGCCAGTAGTATCGCTAGGGACAGAACGAACACTGAAGCTTTCTTT. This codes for CASSIARDRTNTEAFF.

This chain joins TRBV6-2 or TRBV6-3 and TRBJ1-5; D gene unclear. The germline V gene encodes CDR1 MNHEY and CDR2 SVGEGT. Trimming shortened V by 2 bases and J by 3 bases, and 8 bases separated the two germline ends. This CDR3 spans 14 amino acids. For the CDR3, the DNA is TGTGCCAGCAGTTACGGTCACTTCAATCAGCCCCAGCATTTT. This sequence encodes CASSYGHFNQPQHF.

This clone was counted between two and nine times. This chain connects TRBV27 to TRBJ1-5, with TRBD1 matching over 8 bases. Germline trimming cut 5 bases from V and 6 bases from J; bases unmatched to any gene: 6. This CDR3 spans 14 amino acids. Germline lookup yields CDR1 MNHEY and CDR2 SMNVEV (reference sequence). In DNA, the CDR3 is TGTGCCAGCAGTGGACAGGGAGGAGTTCAGCCCCAGCATTTT. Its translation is CASSGQGGVQPQHF.

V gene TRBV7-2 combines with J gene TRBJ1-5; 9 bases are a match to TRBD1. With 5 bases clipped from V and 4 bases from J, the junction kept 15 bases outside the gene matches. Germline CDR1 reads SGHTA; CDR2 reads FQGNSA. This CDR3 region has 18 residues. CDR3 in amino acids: CASSPPGQGSMVNQPQHF. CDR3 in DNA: TGTGCCAGCAGCCCCCCGGGACAGGGTTCTATGGTTAATCAGCCCCAGCATTTT. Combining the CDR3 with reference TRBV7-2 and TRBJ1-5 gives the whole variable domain GAGVSQSPSNKVTEKGKDVELRCDPISGHTALYWYRQSLGQGLEFLIYFQGNSAPDKSGLPSDRFSAERTGGSVSTLTIQRTQQEDSAVYLCASSPPGQGSMVNQPQHFGDGTRLSIL.

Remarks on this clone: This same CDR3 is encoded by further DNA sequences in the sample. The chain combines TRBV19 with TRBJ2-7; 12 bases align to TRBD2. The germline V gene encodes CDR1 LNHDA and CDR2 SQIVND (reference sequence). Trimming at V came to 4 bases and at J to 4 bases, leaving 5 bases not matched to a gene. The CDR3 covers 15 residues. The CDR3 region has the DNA TGTGCCAGTAGTAAAAGACTAGCGGGGGAGTACGAGCAGTACTTC. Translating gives CASSKRLAGEYEQYF.

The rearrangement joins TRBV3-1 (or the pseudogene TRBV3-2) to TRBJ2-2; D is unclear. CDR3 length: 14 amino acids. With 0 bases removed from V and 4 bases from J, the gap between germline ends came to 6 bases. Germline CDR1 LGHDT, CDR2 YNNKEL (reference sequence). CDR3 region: CASSQDEATGELFF. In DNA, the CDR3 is TGTGCCAGCAGCCAAGATGAGGCCACCGGGGAGCTGTTTTTT.

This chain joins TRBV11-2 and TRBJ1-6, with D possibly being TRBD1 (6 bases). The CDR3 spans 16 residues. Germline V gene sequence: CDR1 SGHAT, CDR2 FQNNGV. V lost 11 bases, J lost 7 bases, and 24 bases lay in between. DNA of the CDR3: TGTGCCGTGGGGGGCGGGGGCGGCATGAGGAATTCACCCCTCCACTTT. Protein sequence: CAVGGGGGMRNSPLHF.

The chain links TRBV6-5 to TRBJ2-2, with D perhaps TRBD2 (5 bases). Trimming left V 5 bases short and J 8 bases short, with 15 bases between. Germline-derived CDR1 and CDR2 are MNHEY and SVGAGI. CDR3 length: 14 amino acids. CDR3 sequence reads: CASSMNLEGGELFF. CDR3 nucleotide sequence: TGTGCCAGCAGTATGAACCTTGAGGGAGGGGAGCTGTTTTTT.

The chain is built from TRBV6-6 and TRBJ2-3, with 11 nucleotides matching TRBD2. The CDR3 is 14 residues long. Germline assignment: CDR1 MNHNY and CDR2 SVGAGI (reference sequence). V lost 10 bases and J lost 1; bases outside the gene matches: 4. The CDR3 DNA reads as TGTGCCACACTAGCGGGGGCGGGCACAGATACGCAGTATTTT. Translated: CATLAGAGTDTQYF.

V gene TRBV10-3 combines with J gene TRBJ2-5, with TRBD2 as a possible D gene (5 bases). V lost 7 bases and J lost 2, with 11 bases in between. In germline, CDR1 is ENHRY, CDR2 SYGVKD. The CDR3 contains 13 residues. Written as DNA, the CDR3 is TGTGCCATCAAGGAGGCAGGACAAGAGACCCAGTACTTC. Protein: CAIKEAGQETQYF.

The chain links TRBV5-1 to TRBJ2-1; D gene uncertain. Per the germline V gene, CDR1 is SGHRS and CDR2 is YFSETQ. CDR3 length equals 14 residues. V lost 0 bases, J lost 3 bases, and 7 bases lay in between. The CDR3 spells CASSLVQDYNEQFF. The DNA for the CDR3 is TGCGCCAGCAGCTTGGTTCAGGACTACAATGAGCAGTTCTTC. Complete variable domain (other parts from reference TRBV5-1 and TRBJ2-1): KAGVTQTPRYLIKTRGQQVTLSCSPISGHRSVSWYQQTPGQGLQFLFEYFSETQRNKGNFPGRFSGRQFSNSRSEMNVSTLELGDSALYLCASSLVQDYNEQFFGPGTRLTVL.

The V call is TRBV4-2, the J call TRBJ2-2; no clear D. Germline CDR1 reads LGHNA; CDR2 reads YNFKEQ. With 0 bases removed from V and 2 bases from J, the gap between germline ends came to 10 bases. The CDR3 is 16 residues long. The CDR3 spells CASSQEVQANTGELFF. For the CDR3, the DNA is TGTGCCAGCAGCCAAGAAGTTCAGGCCAACACCGGGGAGCTGTTTTTT.

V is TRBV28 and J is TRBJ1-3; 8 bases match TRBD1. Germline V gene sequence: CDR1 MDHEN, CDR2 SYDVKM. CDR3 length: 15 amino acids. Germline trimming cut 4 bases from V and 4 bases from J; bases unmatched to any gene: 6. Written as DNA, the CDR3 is TGTGCCAGCAGTTCCCAGACAGGGGCAGGAAACACCATATATTTT. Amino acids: CASSSQTGAGNTIYF.